The source of this T cell receptor beta chain is a study of T cells after yellow fever vaccination. Study-wide results and limits: Some clonotypes were seen in both the CD4 and the CD8 compartments. These made up a small share and likely arose from convergent recombination.

Each CDR3 protein is one row after TCRdb ran MiXCR on the 5' RACE reads. The sample lists 90,000 to 130,000 distinct CDR3 sequences; around 8% were seen once. In regard to this clonotype: Its target is not known.

The CDR3 runs 13 residues. Trimming removed 1 base from V and 8 bases from J, with 13 bases in between. Per germline, CDR1 SQVTM and CDR2 ANQGSEA. This material consisted of CD8+ T cells sorted from PBMCs, taken 45 days after the yellow fever booster vaccination. The source is a man aged 25 to 40 who received the YFV17D yellow fever vaccine. The rearrangement links TRBV29-1 to TRBJ2-3, with a tentative D call TRBD2 (6 bases). CDR3 amino acids: CSVEGNGAGTQYF. The DNA of the CDR3 is TGCAGCGTTGAAGGTAACGGAGCGGGTACGCAGTATTTT.